This record covers a single T cell receptor (beta chain). This sample was included in a study of blood T cell repertoires in COVID-19. The CDR3 is 17 amino acids. V lost 3 bases to trimming and J lost 4 bases; unmatched junction nucleotides: 12. Germline V lookup: CDR1 SEHNR, CDR2 FQNEAQ (reference sequence). Clones were read by immunoSEQ multiplex PCR, and TCRdb kept only the in-frame ones, dropping some. The repertoire consists of 350,000 to 400,000 clones, with more than 80% occurring once and the leading ten covering around 3%. The V call is TRBV7-9, the J call TRBJ2-5; 9 bases are shared with TRBD2. The receptor was isolated from a woman aged 25 to 45 with COVID-19, enrolled during active disease. Source material: peripheral blood. CDR3 loop: CASSFPSGISGGETQYF. For the CDR3, the DNA is TGTGCCAGCAGCTTTCCTAGCGGGATTAGTGGGGGAGAGACCCAGTACTTC.